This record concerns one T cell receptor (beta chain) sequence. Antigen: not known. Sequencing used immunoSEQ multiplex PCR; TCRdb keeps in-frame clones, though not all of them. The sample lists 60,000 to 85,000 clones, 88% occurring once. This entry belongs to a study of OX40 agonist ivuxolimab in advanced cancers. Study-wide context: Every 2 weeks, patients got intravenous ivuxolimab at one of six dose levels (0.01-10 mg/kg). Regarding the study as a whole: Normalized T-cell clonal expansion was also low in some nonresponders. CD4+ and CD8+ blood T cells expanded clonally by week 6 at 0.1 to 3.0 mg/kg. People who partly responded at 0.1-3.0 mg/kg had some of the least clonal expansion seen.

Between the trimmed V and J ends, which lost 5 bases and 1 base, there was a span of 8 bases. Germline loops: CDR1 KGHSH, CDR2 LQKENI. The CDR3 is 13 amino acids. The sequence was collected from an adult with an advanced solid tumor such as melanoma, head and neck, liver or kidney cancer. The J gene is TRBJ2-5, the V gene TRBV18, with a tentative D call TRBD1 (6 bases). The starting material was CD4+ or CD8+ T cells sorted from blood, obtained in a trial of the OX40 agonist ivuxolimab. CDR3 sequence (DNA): TGTGCCAGCTCAGGACAGCGCCAAGAGACCCAGTACTTC. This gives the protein CASSGQRQETQYF.